This entry lists 14 T cell receptor beta chains sequenced from one sample in a study of blood T cell repertoires in COVID-19. Data came from immunoSEQ multiplex PCR; TCRdb stores just in-frame clones and leaves some out. The sample lists 280,000 or so clones, around 88% occurring once. The source material was peripheral blood. These receptors came from a woman under 40 who had recovered from COVID-19.

This clone was picked up one time. The genes are TRBV10-2 and TRBJ2-7, with D unresolved. V was pared by 0 bases and J by 3 bases, with 6 bases between. The CDR3 totals 13 residues. The germline CDR1 and CDR2 sequences are WSHSY and SAAADI. The CDR3 DNA sequence: TGCGCCAGCAGTGAGTCCGTCCTCTACGAGCAGTACTTC. Translated, it gives CASSESVLYEQYF.

CDR3 sequence: CASSRGDGGGLSGNTIYF. The CDR3 nucleotides are TGTGCCAGCAGCCGTGGGGACGGCGGGGGGCTATCTGGAAACACCATATATTTT. The chain uses TRBV5-4 and TRBJ1-3; maybe TRBD1 (6 bases). Trimming took off 4 bases at V and 1 base at J, with 21 bases between the two ends. Per germline, CDR1 SGHNT and CDR2 YYREEE (reference sequence). This CDR3 is built from 18 residues.

V gene TRBV5-6 combines with J gene TRBJ2-5, with 9 bases identical to TRBD2. The CDR3 consists of 13 residues. The germline V gene encodes CDR1 SGHDT and CDR2 YYEEEE. The J segment lost 4 bases and the V segment lost 5 bases, leaving 3 bases of the junction unmatched. The CDR3, as DNA: TGTGCCAGCAGGCGTAGCGGGGGAGAGACCCAGTACTTC. This codes for CASRRSGGETQYF.

V usage is TRBV6-5 and J usage is TRBJ1-5; 10 bases fit TRBD1. The V segment lost 6 bases and the J segment 5 bases; nucleotides outside the gene matches: 7. Per the germline V gene, CDR1 is MNHEY and CDR2 is SVGAGI. CDR3 size: 15 residues. This CDR3 reads CASREGQGSDQPQHF. The CDR3 nucleotides are TGTGCCAGCAGGGAGGGACAGGGGAGTGATCAGCCCCAGCATTTT.

V usage is TRBV5-1 and J usage is TRBJ1-6; possibly TRBD1 for D (6 bases). Between the trimmed V and J ends, which lost 0 bases and 10 bases, there was a span of 11 bases. The CDR3 sequence is 14 residues long. Germline CDR1 SGHRS, CDR2 YFSETQ. CDR3: CASSLEGETSPLHF. CDR3 DNA sequence: TGCGCCAGCAGCTTGGAGGGGGAGACCTCACCCCTCCACTTT.

This clone has more than one count but fewer than ten. J is TRBJ1-5 and V is TRBV28; D is ambiguous. The length of the CDR3 is 16 residues. Between the trimmed V and J ends, which lost 1 base and 0 bases, there was a span of 10 bases. CDR1 is MDHEN, CDR2 SYDVKM, per germline. The chain's CDR3 is CASSLFGLYSNQPQHF. In DNA form, the CDR3 reads TGTGCCAGCAGTTTATTTGGGCTTTATAGCAATCAGCCCCAGCATTTT.

V and J are TRBV19 and TRBJ2-1; weak D call: TRBD2 (5 bases). V was cut by 0 bases and J by 8 bases, with 14 bases left in between. In germline, CDR1 is LNHDA, CDR2 SQIVND (reference sequence). This CDR3 is 15 amino acids long. The DNA for the CDR3 is TGTGCCAGTAGTATAGATCTAGACACGGGGTATGAGCAGTTCTTC. The encoded protein is CASSIDLDTGYEQFF. The variable domain in full, with the rest retrieved from reference TRBV19 and TRBJ2-1, is DGGITQSPKYLFRKEGQNVTLSCEQNLNHDAMYWYRQDPGQGLRLIYYSQIVNDFQKGDIAEGYSVSREKKESFPLTVTSAQKNPTAFYLCASSIDLDTGYEQFFGPGTRLTVL.

The gene calls are TRBV4-1 and TRBJ1-3; D remains ambiguous. The germline CDR1 and CDR2 sequences are MGHRA and YSYEKL. Trimming took 5 bases from V and 2 from J, leaving 10 bases between them. CDR3 length equals 14 residues. CDR3 in DNA: TGCGCCAGCAGCTTTAACTTTACTGGAAACACCATATATTTT. Translation: CASSFNFTGNTIYF.

This clone appeared once. V is TRBV28 and J is TRBJ1-1, with D maybe TRBD1 (5 bases). Trimming stripped 3 bases from V and 9 bases from J, with 11 bases between. The CDR3 length is 12 residues. In germline, CDR1 is MDHEN, CDR2 SYDVKM. CDR3 bases: TGTGCCAGCAGTTTTGAGTACAGGAAAGCTTTCTTT. It encodes CASSFEYRKAFF. The full variable domain, in which reference TRBV28 and TRBJ1-1 provide the parts outside the CDR3, is DVKVTQSSRYLVKRTGEKVFLECVQDMDHENMFWYRQDPGLGLRLIYFSYDVKMKEKGDIPEGYSVSREKKERFSLILESASTNQTSMYLCASSFEYRKAFFGQGTRLTVV.

The chain employs TRBV6-5 and TRBJ1-3; D call uncertain. The V end lost 6 bases, the J end lost 0 bases, and 9 bases lay between the germline ends. CDR3 length: 14 residues. The germline gives CDR1 MNHEY, CDR2 SVGAGI. CDR3 sequence: CASSPGSSGNTIYF. The CDR3 bases are TGTGCCAGCAGCCCCGGGAGCTCTGGAAACACCATATATTTT.

This clone was recorded a few times. The rearrangement links TRBV28 to TRBJ1-5; D gene unclear. The CDR3 extends over 14 amino acids. CDR1 MDHEN and CDR2 SYDVKM come from the germline V gene. Trimming removed 6 bases from V and 6 bases from J, with 15 bases in between. CDR3 bases: TGTGCCAGCAGCGTGAGGCGTCTTCTTCAGCCCCAGCATTTT. This codes for CASSVRRLLQPQHF.

The sample holds a few counts of this clone. The V gene is TRBV6-5, the J gene TRBJ1-2; a weak D match, TRBD1 (5 bases). Germline CDR1 reads MNHEY; CDR2 reads SVGAGI. The CDR3 has 14 residues. V lost 7 bases and J lost 5, with 17 bases in between. CDR3 loop: CASTQGGDGYGYTF. The DNA of the CDR3 is TGTGCCAGCACCCAGGGAGGGGACGGGTATGGCTACACCTTC.

This clone was observed a single time. The chain couples TRBV2 to TRBJ1-2; TRBD1 agrees at 7 bases. Germline V gives CDR1 SNHLY, CDR2 FYNNEI. The V gene end was trimmed by 3 bases and the J gene end by 4 bases; junction bases not matched to a gene: 5. This CDR3 comprises 14 residues. As DNA, the CDR3 is TGTGCCAGCAGTGAGGAGACAGGGACCTATGGCTACACCTTC. Translation gives CASSEETGTYGYTF.

This chain connects TRBV24-1 to TRBJ2-3, with 13 bases that match TRBD2. CDR1 is KGHDR, CDR2 SFDVKD, per germline. The trim removed 4 bases at V and 5 bases at J, leaving 11 bases unmatched. This CDR3 region has 18 residues. This chain's CDR3 is CATSDVNPGLAGLDTQYF. The CDR3 bases are TGTGCCACCAGTGACGTGAACCCGGGACTAGCGGGACTAGATACGCAGTATTTT.